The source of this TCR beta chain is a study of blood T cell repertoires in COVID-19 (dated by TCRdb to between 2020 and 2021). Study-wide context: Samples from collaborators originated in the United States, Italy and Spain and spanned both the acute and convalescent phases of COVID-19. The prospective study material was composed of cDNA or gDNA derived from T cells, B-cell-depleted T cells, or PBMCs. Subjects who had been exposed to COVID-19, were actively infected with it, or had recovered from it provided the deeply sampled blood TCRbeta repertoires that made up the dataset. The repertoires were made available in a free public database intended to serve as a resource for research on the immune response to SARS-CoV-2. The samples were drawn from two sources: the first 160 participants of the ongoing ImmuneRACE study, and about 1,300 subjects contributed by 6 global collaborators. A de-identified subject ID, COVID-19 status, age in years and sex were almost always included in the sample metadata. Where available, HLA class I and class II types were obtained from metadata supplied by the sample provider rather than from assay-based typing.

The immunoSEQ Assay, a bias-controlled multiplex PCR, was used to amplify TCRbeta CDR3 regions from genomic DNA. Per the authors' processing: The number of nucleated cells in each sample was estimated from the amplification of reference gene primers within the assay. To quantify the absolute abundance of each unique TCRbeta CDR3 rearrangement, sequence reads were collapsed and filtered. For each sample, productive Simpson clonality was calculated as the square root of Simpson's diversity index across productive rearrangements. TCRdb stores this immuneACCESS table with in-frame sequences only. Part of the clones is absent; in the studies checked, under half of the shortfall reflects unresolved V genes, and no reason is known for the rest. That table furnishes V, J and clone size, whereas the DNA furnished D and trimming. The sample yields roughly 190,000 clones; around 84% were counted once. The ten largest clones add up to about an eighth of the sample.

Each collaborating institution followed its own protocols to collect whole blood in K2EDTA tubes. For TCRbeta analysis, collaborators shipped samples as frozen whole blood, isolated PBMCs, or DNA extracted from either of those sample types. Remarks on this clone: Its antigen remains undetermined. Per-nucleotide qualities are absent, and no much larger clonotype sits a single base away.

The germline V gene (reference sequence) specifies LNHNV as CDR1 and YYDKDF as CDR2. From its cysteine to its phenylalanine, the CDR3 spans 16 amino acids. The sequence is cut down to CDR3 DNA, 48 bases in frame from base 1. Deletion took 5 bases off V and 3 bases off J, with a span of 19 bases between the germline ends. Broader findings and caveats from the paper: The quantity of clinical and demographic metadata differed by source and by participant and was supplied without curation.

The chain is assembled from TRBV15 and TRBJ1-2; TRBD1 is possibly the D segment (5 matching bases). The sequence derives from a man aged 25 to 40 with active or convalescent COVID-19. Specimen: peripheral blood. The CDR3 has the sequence CATSSAGTGRDYGYTF. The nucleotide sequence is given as TGTGCCACCAGCTCCGCCGGGACCGGGAGAGACTATGGCTACACCTTC.